This T cell receptor beta chain appears in the sequencing data of a study of T-cell memory formation after mild COVID-19. The V and J ends lost 5 bases and 3 bases respectively, with 4 bases between them. There are 11 residues in the CDR3. Germline assignment: CDR1 SGHTA and CDR2 FQGNSA. This clonotype was counted ten times or more. TCRdb passed the 5' RACE reads through MiXCR, listing each CDR3 protein once. The sample includes hundreds of thousands of distinct CDR3 sequences, roughly 20% seen only once; the top ten take about 21%. Sequences were obtained from PBMCs or a T cell subset sorted from them (not recorded which). The origin of this receptor is a man younger than 35 who had mild COVID-19 (a few samples of this study predate the infection). Cell type and time point are not known. The J gene is TRBJ1-1, the V gene TRBV7-2; D unresolved. The CDR3 coding sequence is TGTGCCAGCAGCCCTTACACTGAAGCTTTCTTT. Its translation is CASSPYTEAFF.